The 27 T cell receptor beta chains presented below share a single source sample, sequenced in a study of blood T cells in healthy people across ages. A second about 6 to 12 cycle PCR used barcoded and J-beta primers. TCRdb re-called the 5' RACE reads with MiXCR, one entry per CDR3 protein. The data show hundreds of thousands of distinct CDR3 sequences, about 20% seen once. The material sequenced was blood. The receptors derive from a man in his 70s in good health.

The V and J genes are TRBV28 and TRBJ2-7; D perhaps matches TRBD1 (5 bases). There are 16 residues in the CDR3. V shed 5 bases and J shed 3 bases, with 20 bases lying between them. Germline V CDR1 and CDR2: MDHEN, SYDVKM. In DNA form, the CDR3 reads TGTGCCAGCAGTCGCCAAGGGGCCCCCCCAGACTACGAGCAGTACTTC. Protein product: CASSRQGAPPDYEQYF.

V and J are TRBV20-1 and TRBJ2-5, with 10 positions matching TRBD1. With the DNA end fitting TRBJ2-7 better, the J assignment may be wrong. This CDR3 region has 14 residues. Germline CDR1 is DFQATT and CDR2 is SNEGSKA (reference sequence). The CDR3 DNA reads TGCAGTCCATGGGACAGGGGAAATTCCTACGAGCAGTACTTC. Translation gives CSPWDRGNSYEQYF.

The chain links TRBV18 to TRBJ2-7; D remains unclear. This CDR3 has 13 amino acids. Trimming shortened V by 6 bases and J by 1 base, and 10 bases separated the two germline ends. Germline V gives CDR1 KGHSH, CDR2 LQKENI. CDR3 in DNA: TGTGCCAGCTCTCTAGACCAGTCCTACGAGCAGTACGTC. As protein: CASSLDQSYEQYV.

The chain combines TRBV12-3 or TRBV12-4 with TRBJ2-3, with no clear D. V was pared by 7 bases and J by 1 base, with 15 bases between. The CDR3 is 15 residues long. The CDR3, as DNA: TGTGCCAGCAATTCTTGGGCAGTAGGCACAGATACGCAGTATTTT. Its translation is CASNSWAVGTDTQYF.

In this sample, this clonotype turned up a few times. The chain employs TRBV13 and TRBJ1-4; tentatively, D is TRBD1 (5 bases). This CDR3 is built from 14 residues. CDR1 is PRHDT and CDR2 is FYEKMQ in the germline V gene (reference sequence). The V and J ends lost 5 bases and 8 bases respectively, with 15 bases between them. Here the CDR3 reads CASSALGLEEKLFF. For the CDR3, the DNA is TGTGCCAGCAGCGCCCTGGGACTGGAAGAAAAACTGTTTTTT.

The V and J genes are TRBV24-1 and TRBJ2-5; D gene uncertain. Germline V gene sequence: CDR1 KGHDR, CDR2 SFDVKD. Trimming took 5 bases from V and 2 from J, leaving 14 bases between them. This CDR3 spans 15 amino acids. CDR3 bases: TGTGCCACCAGTGGGTCCAGGACGCTACAAGAGACCCAGTACTTC. Its translation: CATSGSRTLQETQYF.

This clonotype was observed a handful of times. The V gene is TRBV4-2, the J gene TRBJ2-5; a weak D match, TRBD1 (6 bases). In germline, CDR1 is LGHNA, CDR2 YNFKEQ. The CDR3 length is 15 residues. V was clipped by 4 bases and J by 0 bases, with 12 bases between them. CDR3 DNA sequence: TGTGCCAGCAGCCCAGGGGTTTCGAACCAAGAGACCCAGTACTTC. As protein: CASSPGVSNQETQYF.

The chain recombines TRBV7-9 with TRBJ1-5; the D gene is possibly TRBD1 (5 bases). V was shortened by 5 bases and J by 3 bases, with 8 bases between the two germline ends. The germline CDR1 and CDR2 sequences are SEHNR and FQNEAQ (reference sequence). CDR3 length equals 13 residues. CDR3 coding DNA: TGTGCCAGCAGCCAGACAGCCAATCAGCCCCAGCATTTT. This codes for CASSQTANQPQHF.

This clonotype showed up just a few times. V usage is TRBV6-6 and J usage is TRBJ2-7, with 8 bases matching TRBD1. This CDR3 is built from 16 residues. The trim removed 0 bases at V and 1 base at J, leaving 5 bases unmatched. In germline, CDR1 is MNHNY, CDR2 SVGAGI (reference sequence). The CDR3 coding sequence is TGTGCCAGCAGTTACTCGGCAGGGGGCGCTTCCTACGAGCAGTACGTC. Amino acids: CASSYSAGGASYEQYV.

The chain recombines TRBV6-2 or TRBV6-3 with TRBJ2-5; D gene unclear. The CDR3 runs to 14 residues. CDR1 MNHEY and CDR2 SVGEGT come from the germline V gene. The V gene lost 2 bases and the J gene lost 5 bases, with 12 bases spanning the gap. The DNA of the CDR3 is TGTGCCAGCAGTTACCCCGATACGTTTGAGACCCAGTACTTC. Protein product: CASSYPDTFETQYF.

The chain couples TRBV12-3 or TRBV12-4 to TRBJ1-4; D gene uncertain. Trimming stripped 6 bases from V and 8 bases from J, with 10 bases between. The CDR3 is made up of 12 amino acids. Here the CDR3 DNA reads TGTGCCAGCAGACGGGCTGAGGAAAAACTGTTTTTT. Encoded protein: CASRRAEEKLFF.

The rearrangement uses TRBV12-3 or TRBV12-4 and TRBJ2-1; TRBD1 agrees at 12 bases. The CDR3 loop spans 17 amino acids. With V trimmed by 5 bases and J by 3 bases, 8 bases remained unmatched. CDR3 DNA sequence: TGTGCCAGCAGTATGGGGACAGGGGGCTCCCTCTACAATGAGCAGTTCTTC. Its protein product is CASSMGTGGSLYNEQFF.

The CDR3 DNA is TGCGCCAGCAGCTTGGTCCGAGAATCGAGCGGCTACACCTTC. Amino acids: CASSLVRESSGYTF. The rearrangement joins TRBV5-1 to TRBJ1-2; D is uncertain. CDR1 SGHRS and CDR2 YFSETQ come from the germline V gene. The CDR3 length is 14 residues. Between the trimmed V and J ends, which lost 0 bases and 8 bases, there was a span of 14 bases.

V and J are TRBV4-2 and TRBJ1-4; D remains ambiguous. Germline V gives CDR1 LGHNA, CDR2 YNFKEQ. This CDR3 has 12 amino acids. Trimming took off 0 bases at V and 6 bases at J, with 2 bases between the two ends. CDR3 nucleotides: TGTGCCAGCAGCCAAGACGATGAAAAACTGTTTTTT. Amino acids: CASSQDDEKLFF.

The chain carries TRBV19 and TRBJ2-7; perhaps TRBD2 as D (5 bases). CDR1 is LNHDA, CDR2 SQIVND, per germline (reference sequence). V lost 10 bases, J lost 3 bases, and 22 bases lay in between. The CDR3 length is 15 residues. Written as DNA, the CDR3 is TGTGCCAACCCTCGGCGGAAGCGGAGAAACTACGAGCAGTACGTC. It codes for CANPRRKRRNYEQYV.

This clonotype was recorded many times. The V gene is TRBV7-8, the J gene TRBJ1-5; TRBD1 matches 7 bases. V shed 1 base, J shed 6 bases, and the junction held 6 bases outside the gene matches. The germline CDR1 and CDR2 sequences are SGHVS and FQNEAQ. The CDR3 totals 15 residues. This CDR3 is CASSLELTGRQPQHF. The DNA for the CDR3 is TGTGCCAGCAGCTTAGAATTGACAGGGCGTCAGCCCCAGCATTTT.

This clonotype appeared a few times. The CDR3 loop is CASSLGGRVLFF. Written as DNA, the CDR3 is TGTGCCAGCAGTTTGGGAGGGCGAGTACTGTTTTTT. The J gene is TRBJ1-4, the V gene TRBV28; D not resolved. Trimming removed 3 bases from V and 13 bases from J, with 12 bases in between. The germline V gene has CDR1 MDHEN and CDR2 SYDVKM. The CDR3 extends over 12 amino acids.

The chain is built from TRBV5-6 and TRBJ1-2, with D possibly matching TRBD1 (6 bases). Per the germline V gene, CDR1 is SGHDT and CDR2 is YYEEEE. Trimming left V 2 bases short and J 7 bases short, with 12 bases between. The CDR3 spans 13 residues. CDR3 sequence reads: CASSFWGPGGYTF. The CDR3 coding sequence is TGTGCCAGCAGCTTCTGGGGGCCGGGTGGCTACACCTTC.

The chain couples TRBV20-1 to TRBJ2-3; 11 bases line up with TRBD2. V dropped 1 base and J dropped 2; count of bases not matched to a gene: 14. Per germline, CDR1 DFQATT and CDR2 SNEGSKA (reference sequence). The CDR3 runs 19 residues. CDR3 sequence (DNA): TGCAGTGCTAGAGGCACCGGGAAAACGGGACTAGCGGTCACAGATACGCAGTATTTT. Protein product: CSARGTGKTGLAVTDTQYF.

The chain is built from TRBV6-6 and TRBJ2-5, with 8 positions matching TRBD2. This CDR3 contains 13 residues. J was trimmed by 4 bases and V by 6 bases; bases with no gene match: 4. Germline lookup yields CDR1 MNHNY and CDR2 SVGAGI (reference sequence). CDR3 sequence (DNA): TGTGCCAGCAGGCGGACTAGCCGAGAGACCCAGTACTTC. It is translated as CASRRTSRETQYF.

V gene TRBV7-9 combines with J gene TRBJ2-1; D may be TRBD2 (6 bases). V was trimmed by 8 bases and J by 10 bases, leaving 18 bases between them. The V gene's germline CDR1 is SEHNR and CDR2 FQNEAQ (reference sequence). The CDR3 consists of 13 residues. The CDR3 region is CASRSFGGTEQFF. The CDR3 DNA reads TGTGCCAGCCGGAGCTTCGGGGGAACAGAGCAGTTCTTC.

In this sample, this clonotype turned up a few times. The chain is built from TRBV25-1 and TRBJ1-2; D call uncertain. CDR3 length: 13 amino acids. Germline V lookup: CDR1 MGHDK, CDR2 SYGVNS. V was clipped by 6 bases and J by 2 bases, with 10 bases between them. CDR3 sequence reads: CASSPLANYGYTF. As DNA, the CDR3 is TGTGCCAGCAGCCCACTGGCCAACTATGGCTACACCTTC.

This rearrangement joins TRBV5-1 to TRBJ2-1; perhaps TRBD2 as D (5 bases). This CDR3 contains 17 residues. CDR1 and CDR2 from the germline V gene are SGHRS and YFSETQ. Trimming shortened V by 2 bases and J by 1 base, and 16 bases separated the two germline ends. CDR3 bases: TGCGCCAGCAGCTTCGGACTGCCGCCTGGGTCCTACAATGAGCAGTTCTTC. Translation: CASSFGLPPGSYNEQFF.

This clonotype was counted between two and nine times. The rearrangement uses TRBV5-1 and TRBJ1-1, with a possible D match to TRBD1 (5 bases). Germline assignment: CDR1 SGHRS and CDR2 YFSETQ. Trimming left V 0 bases short and J 4 bases short, with 10 bases between. The CDR3 runs 14 residues. The CDR3 loop is CASSLARDGTEAFF. CDR3 coding DNA: TGCGCCAGCAGCTTGGCCAGGGACGGCACTGAAGCTTTCTTT.

This clonotype was counted only a few times. This chain links TRBV6-1 with TRBJ2-1; 7 bases are a match to TRBD1. The V segment lost 7 bases and the J segment 14 bases; nucleotides outside the gene matches: 11. Per the germline V gene, CDR1 is MNHNS and CDR2 is SASEGT. The CDR3 runs to 12 residues. CDR3: CASTATGVGEFF. CDR3 nucleotide sequence: TGTGCCAGCACGGCAACAGGGGTCGGAGAGTTCTTC.

This clonotype was seen a handful of times. The gene calls are TRBV14 and TRBJ2-1; D remains unclear. The germline V gene encodes CDR1 SGHDN and CDR2 FVKESK. The CDR3 has 13 residues. The V and J ends lost 3 bases and 11 bases respectively, with 14 bases between them. The CDR3 protein is CASSQNQLSKQFF. DNA of the CDR3: TGTGCCAGCAGCCAGAATCAACTCTCGAAGCAGTTCTTC.

The chain has TRBV20-1 and TRBJ2-1, with TRBD1 matching 8 bases. The V gene's germline CDR1 is DFQATT and CDR2 SNEGSKA (reference sequence). This CDR3 comprises 14 residues. Unmatched junction bases numbered 4, after V lost 4 bases and J lost 2 bases. Here the CDR3 reads CSATPGQAYNEQFF. CDR3 bases: TGCAGTGCTACCCCGGGACAGGCCTACAATGAGCAGTTCTTC.